Sequencing of this T cell receptor beta chain was carried out in a study of cytomegalovirus exposure and HLA in healthy donors (dated by TCRdb to about 2017). Regarding the study in general: According to an earlier analysis of a few hundred of the donors, 150 million to 200 million T cells yielded 95 million to 140 million unique TCR beta sequences and around 280 Gb of sequence data. Of the roughly 400 genotyped donors, over 70% fell in the genetic ancestry cluster associated with self-reported Caucasian donors. An earlier analysis of roughly 600 of the donors used high-throughput TCR beta sequencing to judge whether each TCR beta V gene segment behaved as functional or pseudogenic. The aim of the study was to test whether cataloging public T cell receptors could identify signatures of past pathogen exposure. A later analysis re-analyzed previously published TCR beta repertoires from roughly 690 donors and added high-resolution HLA genotyping to study TCR occurrence patterns. Both class I and class II loci were covered by HLA typing, at four-digit resolution. An early release that covered approximately 600 HLA-typed donors contained about 300 gigabases of sequencing data and 70 million to 100 million unique TCR sequences. All discovery cohort repertoires had been generated on a single sequencing platform. The number of typed donors differed by locus: about 620-630 for A, B, C, DRB1 and DQB1; 500 to 550 for DQA1; 606 for DPA1; and 400 to 480 for DPB1. Along with the 666-subject first cohort, a separate validation cohort of over a hundred different subjects was used. To predict cytomegalovirus infection status, the study combined high-throughput TCR immunosequencing, statistical association of individual TCRs with disease status, and machine learning. Among a few hundred genotyped donors of the cohort, an average of 235,054 unique TCR beta nucleotide sequences were sequenced per donor, around 20% of them non-productive. Donor age, sex, ethnicity and CMV serostatus were compiled alongside the repertoire data. Because of strong linkage in the cohort, 4 to 6 DR-DQ haplotypes were treated as single units for association and clustering. The study used immunosequencing to profile the T cell repertoires of more than 650 subjects and linked those repertoires to cytomegalovirus serostatus. In the later analysis, no new phenotypic data were used to find candidate immune exposures; instead, reliance was placed on TCR beta sequences and their occurrence across donors. A later genetic analysis used genome-wide SNP genotypes for about 60% of the roughly 700 donors, treating that subset as a discovery cohort. Overall study outcomes, separate from this receptor: Only TCR beta chains were sequenced in this cohort, and the absence of alpha or paired-chain data limited detectable features. Some IMGT-functional V segments, including TRBV6-2 and TRBV6-3, could not be told apart with the 87-base-pair reads, so those segments were excluded. According to a later genetic analysis, donors in an Asian-associated ancestry cluster had fewer N-insertions in productive TCRs than the approximately 650-donor mean. The study listed 164 TCR beta chains as associated with cytomegalovirus. HLA typing was unavailable for some donors at each locus, so association tests used only the typed subset. V-gene and J-gene trimming of TCR beta chains was associated with a missense DCLRE1C variant in a later genetic analysis, and the association was replicated in an independent cohort. The authors suggested that the approach could potentially be generalized to other disease states and immunological phenotypes. Most CMV-associated TCR beta chains appeared to be HLA-restricted in a later analysis, and the HLA associations seemed to be driven largely by CMV exposure. A cluster of highly shared sequence variants was judged likely to be a technical artifact of the sequencing pipeline. Strong co-occurrence of HLA alleles, especially DR and DQ, made assigning TCR associations to individual alleles difficult. A later analysis found that TCR association rates varied across HLA loci, with DRB1 alleles showing the most associated TCRs and HLA-C alleles the fewest. A further reported finding was that TCR beta sequences accurately predicted the HLA-A and HLA-B alleles for most subjects in the first cohort. Specific HLA alleles were associated with 15,000 to 20,000 TCR beta sequences at a false discovery rate of 0.05 in a later analysis. In a later analysis, HLA-associated TCR beta chains showed more clonal expansion and lower generation probabilities than non-associated chains that were equally common. In vitro tests confirmed that a few of the cytomegalovirus-associated TCR beta chains recognize cytomegalovirus antigens. Linkage disequilibrium might explain the correlated functional status among segregating V segments, but an unknown experimental factor could not be ruled out. CMV serostatus was the only immune exposure information available for the cohort. The earlier analysis of fewer than 750 of the donors excluded 15 to 20 rarely observed V segments, including chromosome 9 orphons, because counts were too low. In an earlier analysis of approximately 590 of the donors, most TCR beta V segments appeared in productive rearrangements about 90% or about 30% of the time, broadly matching IMGT annotations. While some public TCRs were present in many individuals, most TCR sequences turned up only very rarely across donors. Several of the top co-occurrence clusters appeared to be linked to parvovirus B19, influenza, CMV and Epstein-Barr virus, according to a later analysis. The classifier was reported to diagnose cytomegalovirus status with high specificity and sensitivity in both the original and validation cohorts. Roughly uniform sequencing depth across donors was assumed in presence/absence analyses, although this assumption may not hold.

The CDR3 holds 14 amino acids from the cysteine to the phenylalanine. CDR3 DNA only is kept here, 42 bases in frame from base 1. The CDR1 and CDR2 encoded by the germline V gene (reference sequence) are SGHNT and YYREEE. Trimming removed 0 bases from V and 6 bases from J, leaving 12 bases between the germline ends. This clone was found a few times. Its antigen is unknown. No base quality information exists; no much larger clone differs at one position. The library was obtained by the immunoSEQ multiplex PCR assay. A mixture of 60 forward primers for TCR Vbeta segments and 13 reverse primers for TCR Jbeta segments was used in the multiplex PCR. The CDR3 region of rearranged TCR beta genes was amplified from genomic DNA by a multiplex PCR assay. Amplified TCR beta libraries were sequenced as 87-base-pair reads on the Illumina HiSeq System. As for the authors' bioinformatics: A later analysis tallied 80 million to 95 million unique TCR beta chains across the approximately 670 repertoires, and about 10 million of those chains were shared by two or more donors. Raw reads were error-corrected and collapsed into unique sequences with a nearest-neighbor algorithm that merged closely related sequences to remove PCR and sequencing errors. To assign V, D and J gene segments, CDR3 sequences were aligned to IMGT reference sequences. For a sequence to be retained, a match of at least six nucleotides to both a V gene segment and a J gene segment was required. A rearrangement counted as productive if the CDR3 had no stop codons and remained in frame with V and J, and every other rearrangement counted as non-productive. Following IMGT convention, CDR3 was defined as the stretch from the second conserved V-encoded cysteine to the conserved J-encoded phenylalanine. In an earlier analysis of more than 550 of the donors, sequences lacking an unambiguous match to a single V gene segment were excluded. An earlier analysis of fewer than 650 of the donors classified V segments as functional when productive rearrangements were above 56.7% and as segregating when the standard deviation between donors was above 5%. A statistical classification framework was developed to diagnose cytomegalovirus status using the catalog of TCR beta chain sequences. In a later analysis, V and J genes were assigned by comparing TCR nucleotide sequences against IMGT/GENE-DB human TR gene sequences. Using the TCRdist pipeline, a later analysis assigned CDR3 sequences along with most-parsimonious VDJ recombination scenarios. A later analysis defined each TCR beta chain by its CDR3 amino acid sequence plus V-gene family, and excluded reads lacking a unique V-gene family. In a later analysis, 450 to 600 highly shared, low-generation-probability nucleotide sequences were removed to address suspected cross-contamination and a sequencing artifact. In a later analysis, a clonal expansion index for each public chain was calculated from normalized within-repertoire ranks of inferred template counts. A later analysis computed generation probabilities with a VDJ recombination model fitted to out-of-frame rearrangements, and checked the results against IGoR. Hypergeometric tests were used in a later analysis to score TCR-TCR, TCR-HLA and TCR-CMV co-occurrence, with a repertoire-size bias correction applied to the TCR pairs. False discovery rates were estimated in a later analysis by permuting HLA or CMV assignments 20 times. A later analysis grouped co-occurring TCRs with DBSCAN, adding TCRdist sequence similarity when clustering within HLA-allele-positive subsets. For co-occurrence clustering, repertoires with fewer than 30,000 or more than 120,000 public chains were excluded, along with about five repertoires with anomalous nucleotide sharing. TCRdb re-hosts the immuneACCESS table, in-frame sequences only. Its copies lack some clones; in the studies checked, an unresolved V gene accounts for under half of them, and the cause for the rest is not known. V and J calls and clone size are given by that table; D and trimming were obtained from the DNA. The sample table holds about 31,000 clones, of which about 65% were seen once. The ten largest clones represent 20% to 25% of the sample.

The cohort comprised fewer than 700 healthy bone marrow donors. All cohort members were sampled while nominally healthy, although unrecorded immune exposures were likely present. The donor was CMV seropositive and belonged to the group of around 300 seropositive cohort members. Each donor provided a peripheral blood sample, and peripheral blood mononuclear cells were used for TCR beta sequencing. The Qiagen DNeasy Blood Extraction Kit was used to extract genomic DNA from the blood cell samples. The V gene is TRBV5-4 and the J gene is TRBJ1-1, with the D gene call left open. The sequence came from a man aged 45-65 years in good health and CMV-seropositive. The source material was PBMCs. The DNA sequence is given as TGTGCCAGCAGCTTGGGCGGGAGGTACCCTGAAGCTTTCTTT. This codes for CASSLGGRYPEAFF. Here the CDR3 is joined to the reference TRBV5-4 and TRBJ1-1 genes, and the full variable domain is: ETGVTQSPTHLIKTRGQQVTLRCSSQSGHNTVSWYQQALGQGPQFIFQYYREEENGRGNFPPRFSGLQFPNYSSELNVNALELDDSALYLCASSLGGRYPEAFFGQGTRLTVV.